These 24 T cell receptor beta chains originate from one sample sequenced in a study of shared clonotypes between healthy human individuals. Sequencing was performed with immunoSEQ multiplex PCR; in TCRdb, only in-frame clones are kept and a portion is missing. This sample has fewer than 2.5 million clones, with 80% to 95% found just once. The sequencing sample was made of naive CD4+ T cells from PBMCs. As to subset: CD45RA+ positively selected. These TCRs come from a man in his late teens or twenties in good health. Some clones in this sample may be carry-over from other donors' samples.

J is TRBJ2-3 and V is TRBV5-4, with 8 positions matching TRBD2. Germline V gives CDR1 SGHNT, CDR2 YYREEE (reference sequence). The V segment lost 5 bases and the J segment 5 bases; nucleotides outside the gene matches: 10. There are 15 residues in the CDR3. CDR3 loop: CASRPPGLGIDTQYF. CDR3 coding DNA: TGTGCCAGCAGACCCCCGGGACTAGGCATAGATACGCAGTATTTT.

The genes are TRBV4-3 and TRBJ2-6, with a weak D call TRBD1 (5 bases). V shed 4 bases and J shed 1 base, with 23 bases lying between them. This CDR3 has 20 residues. Germline-derived CDR1 and CDR2 are LGHNA and YSLEER. The CDR3 DNA sequence: TGCGCCAGCAGCCCGAGATCAGGGCAGTGGGGTAGGTCTGGGGCCAACGTCCTGACTTTC. The encoded protein is CASSPRSGQWGRSGANVLTF.

V usage is TRBV5-6 and J usage is TRBJ1-1; 10 positions match TRBD1. V was clipped by 4 bases and J by 5 bases; unmatched bases: 11. Germline V gives CDR1 SGHDT, CDR2 YYEEEE. The CDR3 contains 16 residues. CDR3 residues: CASSPYLTGGGTEAFF. In nucleotides, the CDR3 is TGTGCCAGCAGCCCCTACTTGACAGGGGGCGGGACTGAAGCTTTCTTT.

This clone is a singleton in its sample. The chain recombines TRBV28 with TRBJ1-2; D gene uncertain. The CDR3 runs to 15 residues. From germline, CDR1 is MDHEN and CDR2 SYDVKM. V was pared by 2 bases and J by 5 bases, with 15 bases between. CDR3 loop: CASSLGGAALYGYTF. In DNA form, the CDR3 reads TGTGCCAGCAGTTTAGGCGGTGCGGCCCTTTATGGCTACACCTTC.

This chain uses TRBV2 with TRBJ2-2; 9 nucleotides line up with TRBD1. This CDR3 comprises 14 residues. Trimming at V came to 5 bases and at J to 7 bases, leaving 5 bases not matched to a gene. From germline, CDR1 is SNHLY and CDR2 FYNNEI. The CDR3 DNA reads as TGTGCCAGCAGTCAACAGGGGGCGGGCGGGGAGCTGTTTTTT. This sequence encodes CASSQQGAGGELFF.

The chain employs TRBV2 and TRBJ2-2; D unresolved. There are 10 residues in the CDR3. The V and J ends lost 8 bases and 16 bases respectively, with 14 bases between them. Germline CDR1 SNHLY, CDR2 FYNNEI. The CDR3 spells CASRFPGEFF. CDR3 in DNA: TGTGCCAGCCGGTTCCCGGGCGAGTTTTTT.

This chain connects TRBV28 to TRBJ2-2; possibly TRBD1 for D (5 bases). V was trimmed by 7 bases and J by 6 bases, leaving 18 bases between them. Per the germline V gene, CDR1 is MDHEN and CDR2 is SYDVKM. This CDR3 spans 15 amino acids. The CDR3 sequence: CASTRPKGRAGELFF. The CDR3, as DNA: TGTGCCAGCACCCGCCCGAAGGGCAGGGCCGGGGAGCTGTTTTTT. Using reference TRBV28 and TRBJ2-2 for the parts outside the CDR3, the full variable domain is DVKVTQSSRYLVKRTGEKVFLECVQDMDHENMFWYRQDPGLGLRLIYFSYDVKMKEKGDIPEGYSVSREKKERFSLILESASTNQTSMYLCASTRPKGRAGELFFGEGSRLTVL.

V is TRBV18 and J is TRBJ2-5, with D unresolved. TRBJ2-7 matches the DNA end more closely, so the J call is doubtful. Germline values: CDR1 KGHSH, CDR2 LQKENI. The CDR3 sequence is 12 residues long. CDR3 nucleotides: TGTGCCAGCTCACAGACGGAGTACGAGCAGTACTTC. Protein product: CASSQTEYEQYF.

As regards this clone: The same CDR3 also results from other DNA sequences found in this sample. V gene TRBV10-3 combines with J gene TRBJ1-5; D remains unclear. CDR1 ENHRY and CDR2 SYGVKD come from the germline V gene. The CDR3 sequence is 14 residues long. V shed 3 bases and J shed 4 bases, with 10 bases lying between them. The CDR3 DNA reads as TGTGCCATCAGTGAAGGCAGATTAAATCAGCCCCAGCATTTT. Residues: CAISEGRLNQPQHF.

V gene TRBV10-2 combines with J gene TRBJ2-1; D unclear. The CDR3 runs to 15 residues. Germline V gene sequence: CDR1 WSHSY, CDR2 SAAADI. Deletions cut 3 bases from V and 3 bases from J, with 12 bases between. The CDR3 protein is CASSDVARIYNEQFF. CDR3 DNA sequence: TGCGCCAGCAGTGACGTAGCTAGAATCTACAATGAGCAGTTCTTC.

V is TRBV27 and J is TRBJ2-6, with 8 positions matching TRBD1. There are 17 residues in the CDR3. Trimming at V came to 6 bases and at J to 10 bases, leaving 17 bases not matched to a gene. Germline V gives CDR1 MNHEY, CDR2 SMNVEV (reference sequence). DNA of the CDR3: TGTGCCAGCAGAAGGACAGGGTCCGACTACGAACAAAACGTCCTGACTTTC. This gives the protein CASRRTGSDYEQNVLTF.

This chain links TRBV19 with TRBJ2-7; 8 nucleotides agree with TRBD1. The CDR3 extends over 15 amino acids. After removal of 3 bases from V and 4 bases from J, the junction contained 8 bases not matched to a gene. CDR1 is LNHDA and CDR2 is SQIVND in the germline V gene (reference sequence). Here the CDR3 DNA reads TGTGCCAGTAGTATTTCTCAGGGGGCGTCGTACGAGCAGTACTTC. This sequence encodes CASSISQGASYEQYF.

CDR3 residues: CSVEEGASVGYTF. The CDR3 DNA follows: TGCAGCGTTGAAGAGGGGGCCAGTGTAGGCTACACCTTC. The chain links TRBV29-1 to TRBJ1-2; tentatively, D is TRBD1 (6 bases). CDR1 is SQVTM, CDR2 ANQGSEA, per germline. V was shortened by 0 bases and J by 8 bases, with 13 bases between the two germline ends. This CDR3 is 13 amino acids long. Using reference TRBV29-1 and TRBJ1-2 for the parts outside the CDR3, the full variable domain is SAVISQKPSRDICQRGTSLTIQCQVDSQVTMMFWYRQQPGQSLTLIATANQGSEATYESGFVIDKFPISRPNLTFSTLTVSNMSPEDSSIYLCSVEEGASVGYTFGSGTRLTVV.

CDR3 loop: CASSPGTSVHEQFF. CDR3 bases: TGTGCCAGCAGTCCCGGGACTAGCGTGCATGAGCAGTTCTTC. The gene calls are TRBV9 and TRBJ2-1, with 10 bases that match TRBD2. Germline values: CDR1 SGDLS, CDR2 YYNGEE. Trimming took 5 bases from V and 8 from J; bases not matched to a gene: 7. There are 14 residues in the CDR3.

The chain combines TRBV28 with TRBJ1-3, with D maybe TRBD1 (6 bases). Germline loops: CDR1 MDHEN, CDR2 SYDVKM. Between the trimmed V and J ends, which lost 6 bases and 0 bases, there was a span of 18 bases. This CDR3 comprises 17 residues. The CDR3 protein is CASRKGAGVASGNTIYF. CDR3 in DNA: TGTGCCAGCAGAAAGGGCGCAGGGGTGGCCTCTGGAAACACCATATATTTT.

J is TRBJ2-6 and V is TRBV7-3; no clear D. The germline CDR1 and CDR2 sequences are SGHTA and FQGTGA. The CDR3 consists of 16 residues. V was clipped by 5 bases and J by 0 bases, with 11 bases between them. The CDR3 bases are TGTGCCAGCAGCCCCCGTTATAACTCTGGGGCCAACGTCCTGACTTTC. It translates to CASSPRYNSGANVLTF.

This clone was seen a single time. V and J are TRBV7-9 and TRBJ2-2, with TRBD1 matching over 7 bases. CDR3 length: 14 amino acids. CDR1 and CDR2 (germline): SEHNR, FQNEAQ (reference sequence). With V trimmed by 2 bases and J by 6 bases, 3 bases remained unmatched. The CDR3 DNA reads TGTGCCAGCAGCTTAATTCAGGGGGCCGGGGAGCTGTTTTTT. Protein: CASSLIQGAGELFF.

The V gene is TRBV5-1, the J gene TRBJ2-7; tentatively, D is TRBD2 (5 bases). This CDR3 has 15 residues. In germline, CDR1 is SGHRS, CDR2 YFSETQ. Trimming left V 2 bases short and J 3 bases short, with 15 bases between. CDR3 amino acids: CASSLREATGYEQYF. The CDR3 coding sequence is TGCGCCAGCAGCTTACGGGAAGCGACGGGCTACGAGCAGTACTTC.

The chain recombines TRBV9 with TRBJ1-1, with D tentatively TRBD1 (5 bases). The germline V gene encodes CDR1 SGDLS and CDR2 YYNGEE. There are 14 residues in the CDR3. Trimming took 3 bases from V and 7 from J, leaving 16 bases between them. The CDR3 spells CASSEGPTTDEAFF. CDR3 DNA sequence: TGTGCCAGCAGCGAGGGTCCCACGACAGATGAAGCTTTCTTT.

For this clone: Additional DNA sequences in this sample encode the identical CDR3. The CDR3 DNA reads TGTGCCAGCAGCTTAGCCAGGGGATACGAGCAGTACTTC. Its protein is CASSLARGYEQYF. V gene TRBV7-6 combines with J gene TRBJ2-7; maybe TRBD1 (6 bases). CDR1 and CDR2 from the germline V gene are SGHVS and FNYEAQ. This CDR3 is built from 13 residues. With 0 bases removed from V and 4 bases from J, the gap between germline ends came to 7 bases.

The rearrangement uses TRBV7-9 and TRBJ1-2, with 10 nucleotides matching TRBD1. Germline V gene data show CDR1 as SEHNR and CDR2 as FQNEAQ (reference sequence). J gave up 7 bases and V 3 bases, and 5 bases lay outside the gene matches. The CDR3 spans 14 residues. The CDR3 spells CASSLSGTGVGYTF. CDR3 in DNA: TGTGCCAGCAGCTTGTCCGGGACAGGGGTTGGCTACACCTTC.

There are a few counts of this clone. Other DNA sequences in this sample translate to the same CDR3. V gene TRBV6-5 combines with J gene TRBJ1-1; D may be TRBD1 (6 bases). Germline loops: CDR1 MNHEY, CDR2 SVGAGI. V lost 2 bases and J 10 bases, leaving 8 bases between the germline ends. This CDR3 comprises 11 residues. CDR3 sequence reads: CASSYGGRAFF. The CDR3 DNA reads TGTGCCAGCAGTTACGGGGGGCGAGCTTTCTTT.

The chain carries TRBV4-1 and TRBJ1-1; D not certain. Germline-derived CDR1 and CDR2 are MGHRA and YSYEKL. This CDR3 is 13 amino acids long. Trimming left V 4 bases short and J 10 bases short, with 16 bases between. CDR3 in amino acids: CASSLSIPGGAFF. In DNA, the CDR3 is TGCGCCAGCAGCCTGAGCATCCCCGGCGGAGCTTTCTTT.

This rearrangement joins TRBV9 to TRBJ2-3; TRBD1 matches 8 bases. This CDR3 region has 14 residues. Germline V gene lookup returns CDR1 SGDLS and CDR2 YYNGEE. Trimming cost V 4 bases and J 2 bases; bases outside gene matches: 3. The CDR3 loop is CASSPGQVTDTQYF. CDR3 DNA sequence: TGTGCCAGCAGCCCGGGACAGGTCACAGATACGCAGTATTTT. Drawing the rest from reference TRBV9 and TRBJ2-3, the complete variable domain is DSGVTQTPKHLITATGQRVTLRCSPRSGDLSVYWYQQSLDQGLQFLIQYYNGEERAKGNILERFSAQQFPDLHSELNLSSLELGDSALYFCASSPGQVTDTQYFGPGTRLTVL.